A selection of T cell receptor beta chains follows, all from one sample in a study of somatic mutations in cytotoxic T cells in rheumatoid arthritis. The repertoire was sequenced with immunoSEQ multiplex PCR; TCRdb's copy has only in-frame clones and lacks some. The sample carries some 9,300 clones, under 95% recorded once. The sequencing sample was made of CD8+ T cells sorted from blood. The receptors stem from a woman younger than 30 with rheumatoid arthritis. The CDR3 runs from the conserved cysteine through the conserved F or W. The D gene is left open where the match is weak. A clone size is listed for some rows: how often the clone was seen (once, few, many), or a class if it is expanded.

d_call	v_call	j_call	clone_size	cdr3_nt	cdr3_aa
.	TRBV29-1	TRBJ1-2	.	TGCAGCGGCGGGCCAGAGAGGTATGGCTACACCTTC	CSGGPERYGYTF
TRBD2	TRBV4-1	TRBJ2-3	.	TGCGCCAGCAGCCAAGAGGGTTTAGCGGGAGGCGGGGTGTATACGCAGTATTTT	CASSQEGLAGGGVYTQYF
.	TRBV7-2	TRBJ2-3	.	TGTGCCAGCAGCTCGGACTACCTTAGCACAGATACGCAGTATTTT	CASSSDYLSTDTQYF
.	TRBV27	TRBJ2-7	.	TGTGCCAGCAGTCCCAAGACGACTAGCTCCTACGAGCAGTACTTC	CASSPKTTSSYEQYF
TRBD2	TRBV27	TRBJ2-7	.	TGTGCCAGCAGTGCGGGACTAGCGGGAGTGCCCTACGAGCAGTACTTC	CASSAGLAGVPYEQYF
TRBD1	TRBV5-6	TRBJ2-7	once	TGTGCCAGCAGTTGGGGACAGGGGTACGAGCAGTACTTC	CASSWGQGYEQYF
TRBD2	TRBV5-1	TRBJ2-5	.	TGCGCCAGCAGCCCCCGCGGGCTAGCGGGACAAGAGACCCAGTACTTC	CASSPRGLAGQETQYF
TRBD2	TRBV4-1	TRBJ2-6	.	TGCGCCAGCAGCCTCGGGGGGGAGGGGCTACGTTATGGGGCCAACGTCCTGACTTTC	CASSLGGEGLRYGANVLTF
.	TRBV18	TRBJ2-5	.	TGTGCCAGCTCACCACCTCCCCAGAGTAGCAGGAGGGGAGAGACCCAGTACTTC	CASSPPPQSSRRGETQYF
.	TRBV28	TRBJ2-5	.	TGTGCCAGCAGTTTAGAAGGACAGTTAAGGGAGACCCAGTACTTC	CASSLEGQLRETQYF
.	TRBV5-1	TRBJ2-5	.	TGCGCCAGCAGCTTGCAGGAGACCCAGTACTTC	CASSLQETQYF
.	TRBV9	TRBJ1-4	.	TGTGCCAGCAGCCCTACAGGGTCTATTAATGAAAAACTGTTTTTT	CASSPTGSINEKLFF
TRBD1	TRBV11-1	TRBJ1-2	.	TGTGCCAGCAGCCAATCCCCCGGGACAGCGATAGCTAACTATGGCTACACCTTC	CASSQSPGTAIANYGYTF
TRBD1	TRBV5-4	TRBJ2-1	.	TGTGCCAGCAGCGAAAGCGGACAGGGAAACAATGAGCAGTTCTTC	CASSESGQGNNEQFF
TRBD1	TRBV7-6	TRBJ2-3	.	TGTGCCAGCAGCCCCGGGACAGGGGGAACAGATACGCAGTATTTT	CASSPGTGGTDTQYF
.	TRBV2	TRBJ1-4	.	TGTGCCAGCAGTGACCCACAGGTTGTCGGTGAAAAACTGTTTTTT	CASSDPQVVGEKLFF
.	TRBV7-8	TRBJ1-2	.	TGTGCCAGCAGCCTTAACTATGGCTACACCTTC	CASSLNYGYTF
.	TRBV6-6	TRBJ1-1	.	TGTGCCAGCAGTCCCCAGGGTTGGGATTTGAACACTGAAGCTTTCTTT	CASSPQGWDLNTEAFF
.	TRBV28	TRBJ1-1	.	TGTGCCAGCAGGTCTGAGGACAGAGCCACTGAAGCTTTCTTT	CASRSEDRATEAFF
.	TRBV5-6	TRBJ2-7	.	TGTGCCAGCAGTCCTTCGCAGTCCTACGAGCAGTACTTC	CASSPSQSYEQYF
TRBD1	TRBV7-3	TRBJ2-1	.	TGTGCCAGCAGCGGGACAGGGAATGAGCAGTTCTTC	CASSGTGNEQFF
.	TRBV9	TRBJ2-2	.	TGTGCCAGCAGCGCCGATCGGCCAGGGCTGTTTTTT	CASSADRPGLFF
.	TRBV7-6	TRBJ2-7	.	TGTGCCAGCAGCTTAGGTCTCTCCTACGAGCAGTACTTC	CASSLGLSYEQYF
.	TRBV9	TRBJ1-5	.	TGTGCCAGCAGCGTAGGGGGCAGTCGGGGGCAGCCCCAGCATTTT	CASSVGGSRGQPQHF
.	TRBV9	TRBJ2-3	.	TGTGCCAGCAGCCCCCCGGGCACAGATACGCAGTATTTT	CASSPPGTDTQYF
.	TRBV19	TRBJ2-1	.	TGTGCCAGTAGTATTATGGTCTCGGGACTCAATGAGCAGTTCTTC	CASSIMVSGLNEQFF
TRBD1	TRBV23-1	TRBJ1-6	.	TGCGCCAGCTGTCCCGGGACAGGTGAAGGGATTTCACCCCTCCACTTT	CASCPGTGEGISPLHF
TRBD1	TRBV19	TRBJ1-1	.	TGTGCCAGTAGTCTGAGGGGGCGGAACACTGAAGCTTTCTTT	CASSLRGRNTEAFF
TRBD1	TRBV9	TRBJ2-7	.	TGTGCCAGCACCCAGGGGACAGGGACCTACGAGCAGTACTTC	CASTQGTGTYEQYF
.	TRBV6-6	TRBJ2-6	.	TGTGCCAGCAGTCCCGCGACACTCGGGGCCAACGTCCTGACTTTC	CASSPATLGANVLTF
TRBD1	TRBV5-4	TRBJ1-4	once	TGTGCCAGCAGCTCCGGGACAGTCAATGGGGGTGAAAAACTGTTTTTT	CASSSGTVNGGEKLFF